This T cell receptor (beta chain) was profiled in a study of beta chain features in type 1 diabetes. Study-level information: Cells sorted and examined across all samples totaled approximately 110 million.

Germline V CDR1 and CDR2: SGHAT, FQNNGV. The trim removed 6 bases at V and 4 bases at J, leaving 7 bases unmatched. CDR3 length: 15 amino acids. Without exception, sorted populations had purity beyond 95%. What was sequenced were expressed TCRB transcripts, since all of the isolated RNA had been reverse transcribed. Approximately 3.4 million reads, on average, came from each naive, central memory and regulatory T cell sample. Some clones are missing from TCRdb's copy, which holds only in-frame ones; the method was immunoSEQ multiplex PCR. The repertoire includes about 360,000 clones, over 9.5% of them detected once, and roughly 0.017% sits in the top ten.

This sequence was found in a man aged 18 to 29 in good health. The rearrangement links TRBV11-2 to TRBJ2-2; 8 bases map to TRBD1. Sequencing was done on a sample of naive CD4+ T cells from blood. The CDR3: CASSFRGTGTGELFF. Written as DNA, the CDR3 is TGTGCCAGCAGTTTCCGAGGGACAGGCACCGGGGAGCTGTTTTTT.